This T cell receptor beta chain originates from a study of response to subunit inactivated influenza vaccine. One entry per CDR3 protein, called by TCRdb with MiXCR from the RT-PCR reads. The sample holds some 600,000 distinct CDR3 sequences, about 15% seen once. In germline, CDR1 is MGHRA, CDR2 YSYEKL. The CDR3 totals 15 residues. V lost 0 bases to trimming and J lost 1 base, with 4 bases between them. In this sample, this clonotype turned up many times. The origin of this receptor is a man in his fifties or sixties who received an inactivated influenza vaccine. The rearrangement joins TRBV4-1 to TRBJ1-6; D remains unclear. The input for sequencing was PBMCs from blood, taken around two weeks before vaccination. The CDR3 bases are TGCGCCAGCAGCCAAGATGGTTCCTATAATTCACCCCTCCACTTT. Protein sequence: CASSQDGSYNSPLHF.